These 17 T cell receptor beta chains came from one sample sequenced in a study of blood T cells in healthy people across ages. The second PCR ran about 7 to 12 cycles with a sample-barcoded 5' primer and J-beta primers. Each CDR3 protein gets one entry after TCRdb re-called the 5' RACE reads with MiXCR. Here the sample spans some 800,000 distinct CDR3 sequences, around 43% being singletons. The sample consisted of blood. The source of these receptors is a man in his fifties or sixties in good health.

This clonotype was picked up a small number of times. This chain uses TRBV24-1 with TRBJ2-1; TRBD2 aligns across 11 bases. With 3 bases clipped from V and 2 bases from J, the junction kept 8 bases outside the gene matches. Looked up from germline, CDR1 is KGHDR and CDR2 is SFDVKD. CDR3 length equals 18 residues. CDR3 sequence (DNA): TGTGCCACCAGTGATCCGGCCCCGACTAGCGGGGCCTACAATGAGCAGTTCTTC. Translating it yields CATSDPAPTSGAYNEQFF.

The rearrangement joins TRBV5-6 to TRBJ2-2; D possibly corresponds to TRBD2 (6 bases). V lost 4 bases and J 6 bases, leaving 13 bases between the germline ends. The germline V gene encodes CDR1 SGHDT and CDR2 YYEEEE. The CDR3 is 14 residues long. CDR3 sequence (DNA): TGTGCCAGCAGCCGACCGGGGGTGGCCGGGGAGCTGTTTTTT. Protein: CASSRPGVAGELFF.

This CDR3 is CASSQGTGPSGEQYF. The CDR3 bases are TGCGCCAGCAGCCAAGGAACGGGACCTAGCGGCGAGCAGTACTTC. The rearrangement uses TRBV4-1 and TRBJ2-7; 7 bases agree with TRBD2. CDR3 length equals 15 residues. V lost 1 base to trimming and J lost 6 bases; unmatched junction nucleotides: 9. Per germline, CDR1 MGHRA and CDR2 YSYEKL.

This clonotype was observed a few times. This chain connects TRBV9 to TRBJ1-4; unclear D gene. Germline CDR1 is SGDLS and CDR2 is YYNGEE. The CDR3 is 15 amino acids. V lost 0 bases, J lost 3 bases, and 9 bases lay in between. The CDR3 loop is CASSVAAGANEKLFF. In DNA, the CDR3 is TGTGCCAGCAGCGTAGCGGCCGGGGCTAATGAAAAACTGTTTTTT.

This clonotype was seen more than once but under ten times. The V call is TRBV7-8, the J call TRBJ2-5, with 9 bases aligning to TRBD2. V lost 4 bases and J lost 5; bases outside the gene matches: 5. Germline V gene sequence: CDR1 SGHVS, CDR2 FQNEAQ. The CDR3 is 14 amino acids. CDR3: CASSSGLAWETQYF. CDR3 coding DNA: TGTGCCAGCAGCTCTGGACTAGCGTGGGAGACCCAGTACTTC.

The chain couples TRBV6-2 or TRBV6-3 to TRBJ1-5; maybe TRBD1 (6 bases). Germline V gene sequence: CDR1 MNHEY, CDR2 SVGEGT. This CDR3 region has 12 residues. Trimming cost V 8 bases and J 4 bases, with 9 bases left between them. CDR3 nucleotides: TGTGCCAGCGGAACAGGGAATCAGCCCCAGCATTTT. Translated, it gives CASGTGNQPQHF.

The chain links TRBV30 to TRBJ1-2; possible D gene TRBD1, 5 bases. The CDR3 totals 12 residues. Trimming took 8 bases from V and 5 from J, leaving 15 bases between them. Germline-derived CDR1 and CDR2 are GTSNPN and SVGIG (reference sequence). The CDR3 coding sequence is TGTGCCGGGACCAGTTCCGATTATGGCTACACCTTC. Translation: CAGTSSDYGYTF.

This clonotype was seen only a few times. V usage is TRBV18 and J usage is TRBJ2-5; 7 bases line up with TRBD1. The J call is in doubt because the DNA end fits TRBJ2-7 better. This CDR3 spans 15 amino acids. CDR1 and CDR2 from the germline V gene are KGHSH and LQKENI. CDR3 nucleotides: TGTGCCAGCTCACAGAGACAGGGTCCTTCCTACGAGCAGTACTTC. It translates to CASSQRQGPSYEQYF.

J is TRBJ2-7 and V is TRBV11-1; 8 positions match TRBD2. In germline, CDR1 is SGHAT, CDR2 FQDESV (reference sequence). This CDR3 spans 16 amino acids. V gave up 3 bases and J gave up 1 base; unmatched junction bases: 8. The CDR3 sequence: CASSFTSTSASYEQYF. CDR3 bases: TGTGCCAGCAGCTTTACTTCGACTAGCGCATCCTACGAGCAGTACTTC.

This clonotype was observed a handful of times. The chain recombines TRBV29-1 with TRBJ1-1, with a weak D call TRBD1 (5 bases). The CDR3 sequence is 13 residues long. Trimming removed 7 bases at V and 5 bases at J, with 17 bases between. Germline values: CDR1 SQVTM, CDR2 ANQGSEA. The DNA for the CDR3 is TGCAGCGCAGCCCCAGGGAGTGGGACTGAAGCTTTCTTT. Its protein product is CSAAPGSGTEAFF. Using reference TRBV29-1 and TRBJ1-1 for the parts outside the CDR3, the full variable domain is SAVISQKPSRDICQRGTSLTIQCQVDSQVTMMFWYRQQPGQSLTLIATANQGSEATYESGFVIDKFPISRPNLTFSTLTVSNMSPEDSSIYLCSAAPGSGTEAFFGQGTRLTVV.

The CDR3 region is CSAQLRKRNTDTQYF. The CDR3 DNA is TGCAGTGCCCAGCTCCGTAAGCGAAACACAGATACGCAGTATTTT. The rearrangement joins TRBV20-1 to TRBJ2-3; D not resolved. CDR1 is DFQATT, CDR2 SNEGSKA, per germline (reference sequence). The V and J ends lost 6 bases and 2 bases respectively, with 18 bases between them. The CDR3 is made up of 15 amino acids.

The chain uses TRBV6-2 or TRBV6-3 and TRBJ2-3; possibly TRBD2 for D (5 bases). Germline lookup yields CDR1 MNHEY and CDR2 SVGEGT. Trimming shortened V by 7 bases and J by 7 bases, and 18 bases separated the two germline ends. This CDR3 is 14 amino acids long. The CDR3 DNA sequence: TGTGCCAGCACCCCCGGGCCGAGGGTAAATACGCAGTATTTT. Translated: CASTPGPRVNTQYF.

This clonotype was counted many times. V is TRBV29-1 and J is TRBJ2-5; D may be TRBD1 (6 bases). The CDR3 contains 11 residues. The ends were cut back, 7 bases at V and 1 base at J, with 7 bases in the middle. Germline V lookup: CDR1 SQVTM, CDR2 ANQGSEA. CDR3: CSGQVQETQYF. For the CDR3, the DNA is TGCAGCGGACAGGTCCAAGAGACCCAGTACTTC.

The rearrangement links TRBV3-1 to TRBJ2-3; the match to TRBD2 covers 10 bases. This CDR3 region has 16 residues. J lost 7 bases, V lost 2 bases, and 9 bases had no gene match. Germline-derived CDR1 and CDR2 are LGHDT and YNNKEL (reference sequence). The CDR3 region is CASSQNSGGTRHTQYF. CDR3 in DNA: TGTGCCAGCAGCCAAAATAGCGGGGGGACCCGACATACGCAGTATTTT.

This clonotype has a handful of counts. This sequence joins TRBV27 and TRBJ2-7; 9 nucleotides match TRBD2. Germline assignment: CDR1 MNHEY and CDR2 SMNVEV (reference sequence). The CDR3 is made up of 14 amino acids. Losses at the gene ends were 6 bases for V and 5 bases for J; bases not matched to a gene: 8. The CDR3 DNA sequence: TGTGCCAGCAGACCTCTAGCGGGGTTCCACGAGCAGTACTTC. It yields the protein CASRPLAGFHEQYF.

This clonotype was counted a single time. In DNA form, the CDR3 reads TGCAGCGTTGAAGTAACAGGGGGTAAGGTTTCCCCTGAAGCTTTCTTT. The encoded protein is CSVEVTGGKVSPEAFF. V is TRBV29-1 and J is TRBJ1-1; the match to TRBD1 covers 8 bases. Germline V lookup: CDR1 SQVTM, CDR2 ANQGSEA. This CDR3 comprises 16 residues. J was trimmed by 6 bases and V by 1 base; bases with no gene match: 13. Complete variable domain (other parts from reference TRBV29-1 and TRBJ1-1): SAVISQKPSRDICQRGTSLTIQCQVDSQVTMMFWYRQQPGQSLTLIATANQGSEATYESGFVIDKFPISRPNLTFSTLTVSNMSPEDSSIYLCSVEVTGGKVSPEAFFGQGTRLTVV.

This clonotype was seen only a few times. The chain carries TRBV6-6 and TRBJ2-5; 10 nucleotides line up with TRBD1. The germline V gene has CDR1 MNHNY and CDR2 SVGAGI (reference sequence). J gave up 10 bases and V 6 bases, and 5 bases lay outside the gene matches. The CDR3 consists of 12 residues. The CDR3 spells CASSSGQGIQYF. CDR3 coding DNA: TGTGCCAGCAGCTCGGGACAGGGGATCCAGTACTTC.